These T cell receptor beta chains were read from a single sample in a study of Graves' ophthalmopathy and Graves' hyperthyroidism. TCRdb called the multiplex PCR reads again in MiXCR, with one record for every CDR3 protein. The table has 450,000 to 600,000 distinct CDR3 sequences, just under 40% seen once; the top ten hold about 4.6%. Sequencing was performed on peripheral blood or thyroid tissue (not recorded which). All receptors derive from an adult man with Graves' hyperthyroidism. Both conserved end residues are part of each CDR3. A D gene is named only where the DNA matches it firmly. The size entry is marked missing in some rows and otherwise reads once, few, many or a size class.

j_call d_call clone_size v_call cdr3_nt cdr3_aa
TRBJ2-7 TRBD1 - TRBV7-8 TGTGCCAGCAGCCCGCGGGACAGGGAAAAGGACGAGCAGTACTTC CASSPRDREKDEQYF
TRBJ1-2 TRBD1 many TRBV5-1 TGCGCCAGCAGCCCGACAGGGTCTGGCTACACCTTC CASSPTGSGYTF
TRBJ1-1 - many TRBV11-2 TGTGCCAGCAGTTCAAAACCGAACACTGAAGCTTTCTTT CASSSKPNTEAFF
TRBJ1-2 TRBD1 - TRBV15 TGTGCCACCAGCAGAGATCAGTCCCGACAGGGGGCGCCTGGCTACACCTTC CATSRDQSRQGAPGYTF
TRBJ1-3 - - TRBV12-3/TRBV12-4 TGTGCCAGCAGTGCCGGGACGGACGGAAACACCATATATTTT CASSAGTDGNTIYF
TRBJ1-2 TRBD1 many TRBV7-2 TGTGCCAGCAGCGTTAGCACAGGGGGCTATGGCTACACCTTC CASSVSTGGYGYTF
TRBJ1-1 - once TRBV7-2 TGTACCAGCAGCATGTCCCGGGACACTGAAGCTTTCTTT CTSSMSRDTEAFF
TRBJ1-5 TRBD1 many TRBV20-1 TGCAGTGTTAAGGGACAGGGCGGGAATCAGCCCCAGCATTTT CSVKGQGGNQPQHF
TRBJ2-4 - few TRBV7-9 TGTGCCAGCAGCTTAGCGCTTCTGGACATTCAGTACTTC CASSLALLDIQYF
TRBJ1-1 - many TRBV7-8 TGTGCCAGCAGCTTTGGGGCAGGGAACACTGAAGCTTTCTTT CASSFGAGNTEAFF
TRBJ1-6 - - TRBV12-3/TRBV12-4 TGTGCCAGCAGATCAGAATGGACGGGGATCAATTCACCCCTCCACTTT CASRSEWTGINSPLHF
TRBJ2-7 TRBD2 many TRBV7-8 TGTGCCAGCAGCCAGGGACTAGCGGGATCCGGCGAGCAGTACTTC CASSQGLAGSGEQYF
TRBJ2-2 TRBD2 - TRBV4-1 TGTGCCAGCAGCCAAGAGAGTGGGTTGGATATCGGGACTAAGAACACCGGGGAGCTGTTTTTT CASSQESGLDIGTKNTGELFF
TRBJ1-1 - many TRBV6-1 TGTGCCAGCAGTCTGGGGAGACCTGAGGCTGAAGCTTTCTTT CASSLGRPEAEAFF
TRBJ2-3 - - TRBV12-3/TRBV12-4 TGTGCCAGCAGCGTTGGGCCACTCCCGGGGACAGATACGCAGTATTTT CASSVGPLPGTDTQYF
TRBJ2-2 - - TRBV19 TGTGCCAGCAGTTTACAAGGCTCCCGGGAGCTGTTTTTT CASSLQGSRELFF
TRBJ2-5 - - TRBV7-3 TGTGCCAGCAGTCGGTCCGGCGGGGTGGAGACCCAGTACTTC CASSRSGGVETQYF
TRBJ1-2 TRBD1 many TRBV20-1 TGCAGTGCTCGTACAACCGGGACAGACCAGTATCCCCCCTTC CSARTTGTDQYPPF
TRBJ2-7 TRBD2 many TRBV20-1 TGCAGTGCTAGATCGGGCCCTAGCGGACTAGGCTACGAGCAGTACTTC CSARSGPSGLGYEQYF
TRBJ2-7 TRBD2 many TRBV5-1 TGCGCCAGCAGTTGGCTAGCGGGAGCTTCCTACGAGCAGTACTTC CASSWLAGASYEQYF
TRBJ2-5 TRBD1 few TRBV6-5 TGTGCCAGCAGCGCAAAGACAGGGGGGTCAGAGACCCAGTACTTC CASSAKTGGSETQYF
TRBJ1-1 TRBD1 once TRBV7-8 TGTGCCAGCAGCACCCGGGACAGGCTCACTGAAGCTTTCTTT CASSTRDRLTEAFF
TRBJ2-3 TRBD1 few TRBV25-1 TGTGCCAGCAGTTACCGGCAGGGGGCAGATACGCAGTATTTT CASSYRQGADTQYF
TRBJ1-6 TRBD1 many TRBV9 TGTGCCAGCAGCTCCGGGACAGGATATTCACCCCTCCACTTT CASSSGTGYSPLHF
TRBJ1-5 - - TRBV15 TGTGCCACCAGCAGAGCCTGGGGGGGCCAGCCCCAGCATTTT CATSRAWGGQPQHF
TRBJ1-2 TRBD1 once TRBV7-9 TGTGCCAGCAGACCGGGGACAGGGGGACGGAGCTATGGCTACACCTTC CASRPGTGGRSYGYTF
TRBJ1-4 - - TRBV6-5 TGTGCCAGCAGCCTTATAACAGACAGAGGGGCCCTAAATGAAAAACTGTTTTTT CASSLITDRGALNEKLFF
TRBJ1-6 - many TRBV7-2 TGTGCCAGCAGCCCAGATGTGACAGCGAGCTCCTATAATTCACCCCTCCACTTT CASSPDVTASSYNSPLHF
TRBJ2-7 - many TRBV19 TGTGCCAGTAGTATAGTAGGTCTGAGCCAAGGAGACGGTACCTACGAGCAGTACTTC CASSIVGLSQGDGTYEQYF
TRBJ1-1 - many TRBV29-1 TGCAGCGTTGCAATAGGGGGACGGGACACTGAAGCTTTCTTT CSVAIGGRDTEAFF
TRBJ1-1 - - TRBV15 TGTGCCACACGGCCCGGGACATTAGCTTTCTTT CATRPGTLAFF
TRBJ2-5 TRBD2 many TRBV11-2 TGTGCCAGCAGCTTGACCGGGACTAGCGATCGGGAGACCCAGTACTTC CASSLTGTSDRETQYF
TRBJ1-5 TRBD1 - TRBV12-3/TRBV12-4 TGTGCCAGCAGTCGGACAGGGCAGGGTCAGCCCCAGCATTTT CASSRTGQGQPQHF
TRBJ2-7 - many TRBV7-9 TGTGCCAGCAGCTTACCACTGAGTTACGAGCAGTACTTC CASSLPLSYEQYF
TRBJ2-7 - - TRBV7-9 TGTGCCAGCAGCTTAGCGAAGGGGGGCGACGAGCAGTACTTC CASSLAKGGDEQYF
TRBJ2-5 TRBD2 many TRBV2 TGTGCCAGCAGGGCCGGGAGGGATCAAGAGACCCAGTACTTC CASRAGRDQETQYF
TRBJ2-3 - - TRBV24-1 TGTGCCACCGGAACAGCTTCAGATACGCAGTATTTT CATGTASDTQYF
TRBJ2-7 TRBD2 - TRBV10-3 TGTGCCATCTTATCTAGCGGCTCCTACGAGCAGTACTTC CAILSSGSYEQYF
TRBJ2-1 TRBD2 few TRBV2 TGTGCCAGCAGTGAAGTTTTAGCGGGACCCTACAATGAGCAGTTCTTC CASSEVLAGPYNEQFF
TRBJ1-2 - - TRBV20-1 TGCAGTGCTAGAGATAGGGCCCGGGGATACACCTTC CSARDRARGYTF
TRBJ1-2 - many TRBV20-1 TGCAGTGCCCAGGGTCCTCGGGGCTACACCTTC CSAQGPRGYTF
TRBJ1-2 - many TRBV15 TGTGCCACCCGAAGTGGAGGCGGCTATGGCTACACCTTC CATRSGGGYGYTF
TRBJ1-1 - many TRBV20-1 TGCAGTGCCGTGCCCCAGGTTTCTGAAGCTTTCTTT CSAVPQVSEAFF
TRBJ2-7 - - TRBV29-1 TGCAGCCAAGAAAGGGAACAACTCTACGAGCAGTACTTC CSQEREQLYEQYF
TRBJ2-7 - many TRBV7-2 TGTGCCAGCAGCCTGCTGGACGAGCAGTACTTC CASSLLDEQYF
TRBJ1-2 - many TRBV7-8 TGTGCCAGCAGCTTTGATGCTAACTATGGCTACACCTTC CASSFDANYGYTF
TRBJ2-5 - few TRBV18 TGTGCCAGCTCACCGGGACGGGACCAAGAGACCCAGTACTTC CASSPGRDQETQYF
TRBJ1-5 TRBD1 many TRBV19 TGTGCCAGTATAGGGGCAGGGGGCTTTAGCAATCAGCCCCAGCATTTT CASIGAGGFSNQPQHF
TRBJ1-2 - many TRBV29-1 TGCAGCGTTGAAGATCGGGGGGCCTATGGCTACACCTTC CSVEDRGAYGYTF
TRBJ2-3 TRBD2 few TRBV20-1 TGCAGTACATCCTCAGGGACTAGCGGGATGGCGGATACGCAGTATTTT CSTSSGTSGMADTQYF
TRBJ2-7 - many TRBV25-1 TGTGCCAGCAGTGTTAGTCAGGGTGTCTACGAGCAGTACTTC CASSVSQGVYEQYF
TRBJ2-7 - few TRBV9 TGTGCCAGCAGCGTAGGGCCGGGGGTAGCCTACGAGCAGTACTTC CASSVGPGVAYEQYF
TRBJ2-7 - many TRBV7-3 TGTGCCAGCAGCTTAGCGTCGGGCCACGAGCAGTACTTC CASSLASGHEQYF
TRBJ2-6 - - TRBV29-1 TGCAACGCTACAGGGCTCTCTGGGGCCAACGTCCTGACTTTC CNATGLSGANVLTF
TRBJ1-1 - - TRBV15 TGTGCCACCAACGGCAGGGTGAACACTGAAGCTTTCTTT CATNGRVNTEAFF
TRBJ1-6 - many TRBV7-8 TGTGCCAGCAGCTGGAACAAGAATTCACCCCTCCACTTT CASSWNKNSPLHF
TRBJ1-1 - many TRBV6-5 TGTGCCAGCAGTTATCGGGGCCCGACCGCTGAAGCTTTCTTT CASSYRGPTAEAFF
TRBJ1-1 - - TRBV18 TGTGCCAGCTCACTTCCGGGCCCTAGGTTTGAAGCTTTCTTT CASSLPGPRFEAFF
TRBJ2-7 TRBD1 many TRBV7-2 TGTGCCAGCAGCCGGGGACAGGGGTTCTACGAGCAGTACTTC CASSRGQGFYEQYF
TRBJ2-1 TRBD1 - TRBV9 TGTGCCAGCAGCGCCCGACAGGGAATGTGGAATGAGCAGTTCTTC CASSARQGMWNEQFF